One sample yielded the 32 T cell receptor beta chains listed below, sequenced in a study of cytomegalovirus exposure and HLA in healthy donors. Produced via immunoSEQ multiplex PCR; TCRdb's table is partial and in-frame only. The data contain 130,000 to 150,000 clones, approximately 86% of them singletons. The specimen was PBMCs. These receptor sequences come from a woman under 30 in good health and CMV-seropositive.

V usage is TRBV6-5 and J usage is TRBJ2-3; D gene uncertain. With 1 base removed from V and 4 bases from J, the gap between germline ends came to 6 bases. The CDR3 contains 13 residues. The germline gives CDR1 MNHEY, CDR2 SVGAGI. The CDR3 protein is CASSYYGSDTQYF. CDR3 sequence (DNA): TGTGCCAGCAGTTACTACGGTTCAGATACGCAGTATTTT.

This clone came up a few times. The chain is built from TRBV4-1 and TRBJ1-1; D gene unclear. Trimming shortened V by 0 bases and J by 10 bases, and 12 bases separated the two germline ends. Germline CDR1 MGHRA, CDR2 YSYEKL. The CDR3 loop spans 13 amino acids. The CDR3 here is CASSQDDEGGAFF. The CDR3 nucleotides are TGCGCCAGCAGCCAAGATGACGAGGGAGGAGCTTTCTTT.

This chain links TRBV7-3 with TRBJ2-3; 9 bases are shared with TRBD1. The V segment lost 5 bases and the J segment 2 bases; nucleotides outside the gene matches: 2. This CDR3 is 14 amino acids long. Germline assignment: CDR1 SGHTA and CDR2 FQGTGA. The CDR3 reads CASSRDRDTDTQYF. Written as DNA, the CDR3 is TGTGCCAGCAGCCGGGACAGGGACACAGATACGCAGTATTTT.

This chain links TRBV4-2 with TRBJ2-7; 10 bases agree with TRBD2. With V trimmed by 0 bases and J by 1 base, 9 bases remained unmatched. The germline V gene has CDR1 LGHNA and CDR2 YNFKEQ. This CDR3 contains 18 residues. The CDR3 region is CASSQEFRRAGGSYEQYF. CDR3 coding DNA: TGTGCCAGCAGCCAAGAGTTCAGGCGAGCGGGAGGGTCCTACGAGCAGTACTTC.

The CDR3 bases are TGTGCCAGCAGCTTTGGACTAGCGGAGGGGGATACGCAGTATTTT. It encodes CASSFGLAEGDTQYF. V is TRBV7-3 and J is TRBJ2-3; 10 bases fit TRBD2. The CDR3 loop spans 15 amino acids. Germline V CDR1 and CDR2: SGHTA, FQGTGA. V shed 3 bases and J 6 bases; nucleotides not matched to a gene: 6. The whole variable domain, remainder taken from reference TRBV7-3 and TRBJ2-3, is GAGVSQTPSNKVTEKGKYVELRCDPISGHTALYWYRQSLGQGPEFLIYFQGTGAADDSGLPNDRFFAVRPEGSVSTLKIQRTERGDSAVYLCASSFGLAEGDTQYFGPGTRLTVL.

This chain connects TRBV6-1 to TRBJ1-1; D possibly corresponds to TRBD1 (6 bases). V lost 7 bases and J 4 bases, leaving 10 bases between the germline ends. This CDR3 has 12 residues. Germline CDR1 and CDR2: MNHNS and SASEGT. CDR3 sequence: CASNSGATEAFF. The CDR3 DNA follows: TGTGCCAGCAACTCAGGGGCCACTGAAGCTTTCTTT.

V is TRBV5-6 and J is TRBJ1-5; a possible D gene is TRBD1 (5 bases). Trimming stripped 0 bases from V and 6 bases from J, with 10 bases between. Germline CDR1 SGHDT, CDR2 YYEEEE. The CDR3 is 14 amino acids. CDR3 protein: CASSLVRDGQPQHF. The CDR3 DNA reads TGTGCCAGCAGCTTGGTCAGGGATGGTCAGCCCCAGCATTTT.

This chain joins TRBV11-3 and TRBJ2-3; possibly TRBD1 for D (7 bases). This CDR3 comprises 15 residues. Trimming took off 8 bases at V and 0 bases at J, with 15 bases between the two ends. From germline, CDR1 is SGHNT and CDR2 YENEEA. The CDR3 loop is CASSQQGTSTDTQYF. Written as DNA, the CDR3 is TGTGCCAGCTCCCAACAGGGGACTAGCACAGATACGCAGTATTTT.

This clone was observed once. V and J are TRBV28 and TRBJ2-5; 8 positions match TRBD1. This CDR3 is 13 amino acids long. V dropped 4 bases and J dropped 6; count of bases not matched to a gene: 4. Germline CDR1 and CDR2: MDHEN and SYDVKM. Here the CDR3 DNA reads TGTGCCAGCAGTTGGACAGGGAAACAGACCCAGTACTTC. It yields the protein CASSWTGKQTQYF.

This chain joins TRBV5-6 and TRBJ2-3; maybe TRBD1 (5 bases). Trimming pared 2 bases from V and 4 bases from J, leaving 14 bases between. Germline V CDR1 and CDR2: SGHDT, YYEEEE. This CDR3 contains 15 residues. The CDR3 loop reads CASSFLQGASDTQYF. The CDR3 coding sequence is TGTGCCAGCAGCTTTCTCCAAGGGGCCTCAGATACGCAGTATTTT.

This chain uses TRBV11-2 with TRBJ2-5; TRBD2 aligns across 14 bases. The CDR3 spans 18 residues. Germline assignment: CDR1 SGHAT and CDR2 FQNNGV. With 3 bases clipped from V and 4 bases from J, the junction kept 10 bases outside the gene matches. CDR3 sequence reads: CASSFREAGTSGRETQYF. As DNA, the CDR3 is TGTGCCAGCAGCTTTCGAGAGGCCGGGACTAGCGGGAGAGAGACCCAGTACTTC.

The chain combines TRBV9 with TRBJ2-3, with TRBD2 identical over 10 bases. The V gene end was trimmed by 2 bases and the J gene end by 3 bases; junction bases not matched to a gene: 3. CDR1 is SGDLS, CDR2 YYNGEE, per germline. The CDR3 has 15 amino acids. The CDR3 protein is CASSVSGGKTDTQYF. DNA of the CDR3: TGTGCCAGCAGCGTTAGCGGGGGGAAGACAGATACGCAGTATTTT.

The chain is built from TRBV10-3 and TRBJ1-6; TRBD1 matches 7 bases. Trimming cost V 2 bases and J 9 bases; bases outside gene matches: 7. There are 15 residues in the CDR3. Germline V CDR1 and CDR2: ENHRY, SYGVKD. The CDR3 nucleotides read TGTGCCATCAGTGAGGTGACAGGGTTGGGTTCACCCCTCCACTTT. Encoded protein: CAISEVTGLGSPLHF.

The CDR3: CASSLGRGANEKLFF. CDR3 DNA sequence: TGCGCCAGCAGCTTGGGTAGAGGAGCTAATGAAAAACTGTTTTTT. The gene calls are TRBV5-1 and TRBJ1-4, with D hard to call. Looked up from germline, CDR1 is SGHRS and CDR2 is YFSETQ. V lost 0 bases, J lost 3 bases, and 9 bases lay in between. The CDR3 extends over 15 amino acids.

The chain uses TRBV2 and TRBJ2-2; 9 bases fit TRBD1. In germline, CDR1 is SNHLY, CDR2 FYNNEI. With V trimmed by 2 bases and J by 5 bases, 3 bases remained unmatched. CDR3 length: 15 amino acids. CDR3 bases: TGTGCCAGCAGTGAATTGACAGGGGGGACCGGGGAGCTGTTTTTT. Amino acids: CASSELTGGTGELFF.

The rearrangement joins TRBV27 to TRBJ2-3; TRBD2 agrees at 10 bases. This CDR3 contains 14 residues. From germline, CDR1 is MNHEY and CDR2 SMNVEV (reference sequence). The V and J ends lost 6 bases and 9 bases, in that order; junction bases with no gene match: 9. The CDR3 nucleotides are TGTGCCAGCAGGCTAACTAGCGGGGTTGTGACGCAGTATTTT. Translating gives CASRLTSGVVTQYF.

Many counts were recorded for this clone. The V and J genes are TRBV6-1 and TRBJ2-1, with TRBD2 matching 12 bases. Germline CDR1 reads MNHNS; CDR2 reads SASEGT. Germline trimming cut 2 bases from V and 4 bases from J; bases unmatched to any gene: 0. CDR3 length: 15 residues. CDR3 sequence reads: CASSELAGGYNEQFF. As DNA, the CDR3 is TGTGCCAGCAGTGAACTAGCGGGAGGGTACAATGAGCAGTTCTTC.

This chain connects TRBV6-6 to TRBJ2-4, with 11 bases identical to TRBD1. Germline assignment: CDR1 MNHNY and CDR2 SVGAGI (reference sequence). The CDR3 is 14 residues long. Trimming at V came to 5 bases and at J to 9 bases, leaving 6 bases not matched to a gene. The CDR3: CASSHGTGGGIQYF. For the CDR3, the DNA is TGTGCCAGCAGTCACGGGACAGGGGGGGGCATTCAGTACTTC.

The chain recombines TRBV4-2 with TRBJ2-4, with D possibly TRBD2 on 5 matching bases. CDR3 size: 17 residues. CDR1 and CDR2 from the germline V gene are LGHNA and YNFKEQ. V lost 0 bases and J 0 bases, leaving 12 bases between the germline ends. The CDR3 coding sequence is TGTGCCAGCAGCCAAGATACCAGCGGAGGAGCCAAAAACATTCAGTACTTC. This sequence encodes CASSQDTSGGAKNIQYF.

This chain joins TRBV30 and TRBJ2-1; D uncertain. Trimming took 3 bases from V and 7 from J, leaving 16 bases between them. The CDR3 is 14 amino acids. Per the germline V gene, CDR1 is GTSNPN and CDR2 is SVGIG (reference sequence). The CDR3 DNA sequence: TGTGCCTGGAGCCGCCCTTACTTTGGTAATGAGCAGTTCTTC. Translation gives CAWSRPYFGNEQFF.

The chain couples TRBV27 to TRBJ1-2; TRBD1 agrees at 8 bases. V shed 5 bases and J 0 bases; nucleotides not matched to a gene: 2. Germline CDR1 MNHEY, CDR2 SMNVEV (reference sequence). This CDR3 spans 14 amino acids. The CDR3 here is CASSIRGPNYGYTF. The CDR3 coding sequence is TGTGCCAGCAGTATCAGGGGGCCTAACTATGGCTACACCTTC.

The chain recombines TRBV15 with TRBJ1-5, with D perhaps matching TRBD1 (5 bases). Germline loops: CDR1 LNHNV, CDR2 YYDKDF (reference sequence). V lost 0 bases and J lost 7, with 10 bases in between. The CDR3 loop spans 14 amino acids. The DNA for the CDR3 is TGTGCCACCAGCAGAGACAGGGTACGGCAGCCCCAGCATTTT. This sequence encodes CATSRDRVRQPQHF. Based on the CDR3 plus reference TRBV15 and TRBJ1-5, the full variable domain is DAMVIQNPRYQVTQFGKPVTLSCSQTLNHNVMYWYQQKSSQAPKLLFHYYDKDFNNEADTPDNFQSRRPNTSFCFLDIRSPGLGDTAMYLCATSRDRVRQPQHFGDGTRLSIL.

J is TRBJ2-7 and V is TRBV9, with a tentative D call TRBD2 (6 bases). The CDR3 has 15 amino acids. Trimming pared 2 bases from V and 7 bases from J, leaving 19 bases between. Germline V lookup: CDR1 SGDLS, CDR2 YYNGEE. In DNA form, the CDR3 reads TGTGCCAGCAGCGTGGCGGCCGCGACAGCGGGTGAGCAGTACTTC. Protein: CASSVAAATAGEQYF. The variable domain in full, with the rest retrieved from reference TRBV9 and TRBJ2-7, is DSGVTQTPKHLITATGQRVTLRCSPRSGDLSVYWYQQSLDQGLQFLIQYYNGEERAKGNILERFSAQQFPDLHSELNLSSLELGDSALYFCASSVAAATAGEQYFGPGTRLTVT.

This chain connects TRBV15 to TRBJ1-1, with D possibly matching TRBD1 (6 bases). Trimming removed 3 bases from V and 8 bases from J, with 22 bases in between. CDR3 length: 16 residues. The germline V gene has CDR1 LNHNV and CDR2 YYDKDF (reference sequence). CDR3 sequence (DNA): TGTGCCACCAGCAGGAAAAAAGAAAGGGGGGGTGACGAAGCTTTCTTT. Amino acids: CATSRKKERGGDEAFF.

This clone was recorded once. The chain uses TRBV13 and TRBJ2-7, with 9 bases aligning to TRBD1. CDR3 length: 14 residues. With 3 bases clipped from V and 3 bases from J, the junction kept 3 bases outside the gene matches. Germline lookup yields CDR1 PRHDT and CDR2 FYEKMQ (reference sequence). Written as DNA, the CDR3 is TGTGCCAGCAGCTTCCGGGACAGGGTCTACGAGCAGTACTTC. As protein: CASSFRDRVYEQYF.

The rearrangement joins TRBV6-1 to TRBJ1-5; the D is unclear. The CDR3 contains 16 residues. CDR1 MNHNS and CDR2 SASEGT come from the germline V gene. The ends were cut back, 1 base at V and 3 bases at J, with 13 bases in the middle. The CDR3 sequence: CASSEVVVHLNQPQHF. CDR3 in DNA: TGTGCCAGCAGTGAAGTCGTGGTACATCTCAATCAGCCCCAGCATTTT.

The chain recombines TRBV6-5 with TRBJ2-7; TRBD2 matches 9 bases. CDR1 is MNHEY, CDR2 SVGAGI, per germline. The CDR3 runs 15 residues. The V segment lost 0 bases and the J segment 7 bases; nucleotides outside the gene matches: 7. The CDR3 DNA is TGTGCCAGCAGTTACTCGCGGGGGGGTAGCTGGGAGCAGTACTTC. This sequence encodes CASSYSRGGSWEQYF.

V gene TRBV5-6 combines with J gene TRBJ2-7; D perhaps matches TRBD1 (6 bases). CDR3 length: 11 residues. The V end lost 8 bases, the J end lost 4 bases, and 10 bases lay between the germline ends. The germline gives CDR1 SGHDT, CDR2 YYEEEE. The CDR3 DNA follows: TGTGCCAGTACCAGGGGTTACGAGCAGTACTTC. Translation gives CASTRGYEQYF.

The rearrangement links TRBV4-3 to TRBJ1-1, with D unresolved. Per the germline V gene, CDR1 is LGHNA and CDR2 is YSLEER. The CDR3 has 15 residues. With 0 bases removed from V and 6 bases from J, the gap between germline ends came to 14 bases. In DNA, the CDR3 is TGCGCCAGCAGCCAAGACGCGGGGTTGAGGGCTGAAGCTTTCTTT. Protein: CASSQDAGLRAEAFF.

The gene calls are TRBV7-2 and TRBJ2-3; D is possibly TRBD1 (6 bases). Trimming took off 1 base at V and 0 bases at J, with 20 bases between the two ends. The CDR3 is 19 residues long. The germline V gene has CDR1 SGHTA and CDR2 FQGNSA. The CDR3 region is CASSLVSGHLDESTDTQYF. CDR3 nucleotides: TGTGCCAGCAGCTTAGTATCGGGACACCTGGATGAAAGCACAGATACGCAGTATTTT.

CDR3 amino acids: CASSSLRTGVGDTQYF. CDR3 bases: TGCGCCAGCAGCTCCCTAAGGACAGGGGTGGGAGATACGCAGTATTTT. V and J are TRBV5-1 and TRBJ2-3; 9 bases fit TRBD1. CDR1 SGHRS and CDR2 YFSETQ come from the germline V gene. The CDR3 has 16 amino acids. V shed 3 bases, J shed 5 bases, and the junction held 10 bases outside the gene matches.

The rearrangement uses TRBV7-9 and TRBJ2-1; TRBD1 might be the D (6 bases). V dropped 7 bases and J dropped 7 bases, with 14 bases sitting between them. Germline CDR1 and CDR2: SEHNR and FQNEAQ (reference sequence). This CDR3 region has 13 residues. The CDR3 loop is CASNPARGNEQFF. DNA of the CDR3: TGTGCCAGCAACCCCGCAAGGGGGAATGAGCAGTTCTTC.